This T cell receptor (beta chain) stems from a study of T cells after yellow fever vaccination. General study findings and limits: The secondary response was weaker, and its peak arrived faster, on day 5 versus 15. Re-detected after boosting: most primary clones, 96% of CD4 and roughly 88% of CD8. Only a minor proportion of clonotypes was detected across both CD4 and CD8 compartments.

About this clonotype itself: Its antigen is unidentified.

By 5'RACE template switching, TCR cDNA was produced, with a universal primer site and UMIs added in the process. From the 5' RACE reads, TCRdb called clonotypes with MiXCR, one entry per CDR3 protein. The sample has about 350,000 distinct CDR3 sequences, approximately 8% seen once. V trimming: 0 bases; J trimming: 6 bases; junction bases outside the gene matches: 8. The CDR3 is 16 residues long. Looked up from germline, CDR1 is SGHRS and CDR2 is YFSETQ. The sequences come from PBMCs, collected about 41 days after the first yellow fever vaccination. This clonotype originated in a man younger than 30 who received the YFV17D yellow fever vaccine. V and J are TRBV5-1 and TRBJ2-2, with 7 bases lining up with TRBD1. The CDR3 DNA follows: TGCGCCAGCAGCTTGGGACAGGGTCCCGGCGCCGGGGAGCTGTTTTTT. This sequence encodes CASSLGQGPGAGELFF.